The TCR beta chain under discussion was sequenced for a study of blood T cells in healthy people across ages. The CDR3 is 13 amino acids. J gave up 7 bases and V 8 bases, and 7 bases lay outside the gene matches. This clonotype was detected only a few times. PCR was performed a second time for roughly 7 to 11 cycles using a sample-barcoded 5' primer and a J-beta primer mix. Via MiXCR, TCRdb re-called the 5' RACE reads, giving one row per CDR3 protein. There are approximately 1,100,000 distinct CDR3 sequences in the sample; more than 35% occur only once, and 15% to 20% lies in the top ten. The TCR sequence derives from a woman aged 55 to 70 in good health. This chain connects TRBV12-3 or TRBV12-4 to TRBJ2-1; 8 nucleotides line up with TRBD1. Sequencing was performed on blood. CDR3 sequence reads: CASVSGGRNEQFF. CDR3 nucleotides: TGTGCCAGCGTCTCAGGGGGCCGTAATGAGCAGTTCTTC.